Below, 14 T cell receptor beta chains from the same sample are listed, as sequenced in a study of cytomegalovirus exposure and HLA in healthy donors. 60 Vbeta and 13 Jbeta primers were used in PCR. This table comes from immunoSEQ multiplex PCR, and its TCRdb copy is limited to in-frame clones, with some not included. Here the sample spans about 67,000 clones, approximately 71% being singletons. Sequencing input: PBMCs. The receptors stem from a man in his sixties in good health and CMV-seropositive.

This sequence joins TRBV11-2 and TRBJ2-7; no definite D call. Between the trimmed V and J ends, which lost 3 bases and 0 bases, there was a span of 9 bases. From germline, CDR1 is SGHAT and CDR2 FQNNGV. The CDR3 has 14 residues. CDR3 protein: CASSFGLTSYEQYF. CDR3 coding DNA: TGTGCCAGCAGCTTCGGTCTAACCTCCTACGAGCAGTACTTC.

This clone showed up just once. Germline and junction disagree at one end, which may indicate a read error. This chain uses TRBV19 with TRBJ1-2; the D gene is possibly TRBD1 (5 bases). This CDR3 region has 13 residues. From germline, CDR1 is LNHDA and CDR2 SQIVND (reference sequence). The CDR3 spells CASSIDRRDGYTF. Written as DNA, the CDR3 is TGTGCCAGTAGTATAGATCGCAGGGATGGTTACACCTTC.

This clone was seen a single time. The chain uses TRBV5-1 and TRBJ1-2; 8 nucleotides align to TRBD1. The CDR3 is 14 residues long. V shed 3 bases, J shed 4 bases, and the junction held 5 bases outside the gene matches. From germline, CDR1 is SGHRS and CDR2 YFSETQ. This chain's CDR3 is CASSSDTGGYGYTF. Here the CDR3 DNA reads TGCGCCAGCAGCTCTGATACAGGGGGCTATGGCTACACCTTC.

V and J are TRBV6-6 and TRBJ1-3; 7 nucleotides align to TRBD1. The V gene's germline CDR1 is MNHNY and CDR2 SVGAGI (reference sequence). The V and J ends lost 6 bases and 2 bases, in that order; junction bases with no gene match: 4. The CDR3 covers 14 residues. In DNA form, the CDR3 reads TGTGCCAGCAGCCAGACAGGGACTGGAAACACCATATATTTT. Translating it yields CASSQTGTGNTIYF.

This chain uses TRBV7-9 with TRBJ2-4; a weak D match, TRBD1 (5 bases). V was clipped by 1 base and J by 1 base, with 14 bases between them. Looked up from germline, CDR1 is SEHNR and CDR2 is FQNEAQ (reference sequence). The CDR3 length is 17 residues. The CDR3 bases are TGTGCCAGCAGCTTAGGGGCGGCAGGGCTGGCCAAAAACATTCAGTACTTC. Translation gives CASSLGAAGLAKNIQYF.

The chain carries TRBV5-3 and TRBJ1-6, with D unresolved. TRBV5-3 counts as an open reading frame of uncertain function. CDR3 length: 17 amino acids. Trimming cost V 0 bases and J 0 bases, with 10 bases left between them. The CDR3 sequence is CARSLVFGSSYNSPLHF. The CDR3 DNA reads TGTGCCAGAAGCTTGGTTTTTGGGAGCTCCTATAATTCACCCCTCCACTTT.

The chain uses TRBV2 and TRBJ1-2; D might be TRBD1 (6 bases). CDR1 and CDR2 (germline): SNHLY, FYNNEI. The CDR3 consists of 14 residues. Trimming removed 7 bases at V and 0 bases at J, with 12 bases between. CDR3 sequence reads: CASIRQETNYGYTF. The CDR3, as DNA: TGTGCCAGCATCCGACAGGAGACTAACTATGGCTACACCTTC.

J is TRBJ2-7 and V is TRBV11-1, with a tentative D call TRBD1 (5 bases). Trimming removed 4 bases from V and 3 bases from J, with 10 bases in between. The CDR3 covers 13 residues. Looked up from germline, CDR1 is SGHAT and CDR2 is FQDESV (reference sequence). The CDR3 spells CASSSKGDYEQYF. CDR3 bases: TGTGCCAGCAGCTCAAAAGGGGACTACGAGCAGTACTTC.

The V and J genes are TRBV18 and TRBJ1-1, with TRBD1 matching 9 bases. The germline gives CDR1 KGHSH, CDR2 LQKENI. V was clipped by 7 bases and J by 4 bases; unmatched bases: 16. The length of the CDR3 is 17 residues. In DNA form, the CDR3 reads TGTGCCAGCTTAAAGGACAGGGGCTACGGTGATGGCACTGAAGCTTTCTTT. Translation: CASLKDRGYGDGTEAFF.

The chain uses TRBV5-1 and TRBJ1-4; D is perhaps TRBD1 (5 bases). Germline assignment: CDR1 SGHRS and CDR2 YFSETQ. CDR3 length: 15 amino acids. V was trimmed by 0 bases and J by 4 bases, leaving 10 bases between them. CDR3 coding DNA: TGCGCCAGCAGCTTGGCCACAGGCCTTAATGAAAAACTGTTTTTT. Its translation is CASSLATGLNEKLFF.

This clone occurred once. Different DNA sequences within this sample yield the same CDR3. V usage is TRBV6-5 and J usage is TRBJ1-2; 7 positions match TRBD1. J lost 7 bases, V lost 6 bases, and 8 bases had no gene match. Germline V CDR1 and CDR2: MNHEY, SVGAGI. The CDR3 length is 13 residues. In DNA, the CDR3 is TGTGCCAGCAGACTCCGACAGGGAGGTGGCTACACCTTC. This encodes CASRLRQGGGYTF.

This clone was seen a few times. In DNA form, the CDR3 reads TGTGCCAGCAGCTTAGCTGGTCTAAGTCAGCCCCAGCATTTT. Amino acid sequence: CASSLAGLSQPQHF. The V gene is TRBV7-9, the J gene TRBJ1-5; no firm D call. From germline, CDR1 is SEHNR and CDR2 FQNEAQ (reference sequence). The CDR3 runs to 14 residues. Deletions cut 0 bases from V and 6 bases from J, with 9 bases between.

This clone appeared a single time. V usage is TRBV6-1 and J usage is TRBJ2-5; TRBD1 matches at 8 bases. The V gene end was trimmed by 8 bases and the J gene end by 2 bases; junction bases not matched to a gene: 4. This CDR3 has 13 amino acids. The germline V gene has CDR1 MNHNS and CDR2 SASEGT. CDR3: CASFRTGQETQYF. The CDR3 DNA is TGTGCCAGCTTCAGGACAGGGCAAGAGACCCAGTACTTC.

The rearrangement links TRBV25-1 to TRBJ1-2; D is unresolved. The CDR3 totals 11 residues. V was shortened by 7 bases and J by 0 bases, with 3 bases between the two germline ends. Germline CDR1 reads MGHDK; CDR2 reads SYGVNS. The CDR3 DNA is TGTGCCAGCAACTCTAACTATGGCTACACCTTC. Its translation: CASNSNYGYTF.